This note documents a single TCR beta chain sequence. Antigen specificity is unknown. This record comes from a study of T cells after posttransplantation cyclophosphamide. Broader study findings: Recipient CMV seropositivity and CMV reactivation strongly tracked TRB clonality.

Measured with immunoSEQ multiplex PCR; TCRdb has only the in-frame clones, and not every one. The sample lists tens of thousands of clones, about 91% occurring once. Per germline, CDR1 SQVTM and CDR2 ANQGSEA. This CDR3 is 14 amino acids long. V was shortened by 4 bases and J by 3 bases, with 15 bases between the two germline ends. The V gene is TRBV29-1, the J gene TRBJ1-1; TRBD1 might be the D (6 bases). The clonotype originates from a woman aged 45-65 years in good health and a related stem cell transplant donor. What was sequenced was PBMCs. CDR3 in amino acids: CSVVPGDRHTEAFF. The CDR3 coding sequence is TGCAGCGTTGTACCAGGGGACCGACACACTGAAGCTTTCTTT.